These 17 T cell receptor beta chains originate from one sample sequenced in a study of PD-L1 blockade in urothelial cancer. Only in-frame clones appear in the TCRdb table, and some are missing; sequencing was by immunoSEQ multiplex PCR. Here the sample spans some 27,000 clones, roughly 80% being singletons. The sequences come from PBMCs, collected around atezolizumab (anti-PD-L1) treatment. The receptors here all came from a man in his fifties or sixties with urothelial cancer.

This chain joins TRBV19 and TRBJ1-2; no clear D. V was trimmed by 3 bases and J by 6 bases, leaving 11 bases between them. Germline CDR1 LNHDA, CDR2 SQIVND (reference sequence). CDR3 length: 13 residues. The CDR3 nucleotides read TGTGCCAGTAGTATCACAGAATTAGATGGCTACACCTTC. It yields the protein CASSITELDGYTF.

V gene TRBV11-1 combines with J gene TRBJ2-2; 12 positions agree with TRBD2. The CDR3 runs 13 residues. Germline V lookup: CDR1 SGHAT, CDR2 FQDESV (reference sequence). The ends lost 8 bases at V and 6 bases at J; junction bases unmatched: 1. The CDR3 loop reads CASPSGRAGELFF. CDR3 DNA: TGTGCCAGCCCTAGCGGGAGGGCCGGGGAGCTGTTTTTT.

The J gene is TRBJ1-6, the V gene TRBV6-7; weak D call: TRBD1 (5 bases). TRBV6-7 has ORF status, its function being uncertain. The CDR3 loop spans 15 amino acids. Trimming stripped 0 bases from V and 10 bases from J, with 13 bases between. This CDR3 reads CASSYSPGFGSPLHF. As DNA, the CDR3 is TGTGCCAGCAGTTACTCTCCAGGGTTTGGATCACCCCTCCACTTT.

This chain uses TRBV15 with TRBJ2-3, with D possibly matching TRBD2 (6 bases). CDR1 LNHNV and CDR2 YYDKDF come from the germline V gene (reference sequence). The CDR3 totals 15 residues. Between the trimmed V and J ends, which lost 4 bases and 4 bases, there was a span of 15 bases. CDR3 sequence: CATSKRRSGADTQYF. CDR3 DNA sequence: TGTGCCACCAGCAAGAGAAGGTCGGGGGCAGATACGCAGTATTTT.

This chain joins TRBV15 and TRBJ1-1; D is uncertain. Germline values: CDR1 LNHNV, CDR2 YYDKDF (reference sequence). The CDR3 extends over 13 amino acids. Trimming took 6 bases from V and 6 from J, leaving 14 bases between them. Here the CDR3 reads CATSQATRAEAFF. The CDR3 nucleotides are TGTGCCACCAGTCAAGCGACGCGCGCTGAAGCTTTCTTT.

The chain joins TRBV5-1 to TRBJ2-7; the match to TRBD2 covers 8 bases. The ends lost 0 bases at V and 6 bases at J; junction bases unmatched: 5. CDR1 and CDR2 (germline): SGHRS, YFSETQ. The CDR3 is made up of 14 amino acids. CDR3 sequence: CASSLEAGVSEQYF. The CDR3 DNA reads as TGCGCCAGCAGCTTGGAAGCGGGAGTCTCCGAGCAGTACTTC.

The chain joins TRBV10-1 to TRBJ2-1, with D maybe TRBD2 (6 bases). This CDR3 is 15 amino acids long. The ends were cut back, 2 bases at V and 0 bases at J, with 8 bases in the middle. Germline values: CDR1 WNHNN, CDR2 SYGVQD (reference sequence). The chain's CDR3 is CASSESGYSYNEQFF. DNA for the CDR3: TGCGCCAGCAGTGAGAGCGGGTACTCCTACAATGAGCAGTTCTTC.

The chain carries TRBV7-2 and TRBJ1-3, with 7 positions matching TRBD1. V shed 0 bases and J 3 bases; nucleotides not matched to a gene: 5. The germline V gene encodes CDR1 SGHTA and CDR2 FQGNSA. The CDR3 totals 16 residues. CDR3 residues: CASSLASRGHGNTIYF. In DNA form, the CDR3 reads TGTGCCAGCAGCTTAGCGAGTAGGGGGCATGGAAACACCATATATTTT.

The chain is built from TRBV5-1 and TRBJ1-2; 8 nucleotides agree with TRBD1. This CDR3 is 16 amino acids long. Losses at the gene ends were 4 bases for V and 1 base for J; bases not matched to a gene: 9. Germline-derived CDR1 and CDR2 are SGHRS and YFSETQ. The CDR3 nucleotides read TGCGCCAGCAGCGTCCGACAGGGGTGGAATAACTATGGCTACACCTTC. It specifies CASSVRQGWNNYGYTF.

V usage is TRBV6-5 and J usage is TRBJ1-1, with a weak D call TRBD1 (6 bases). Germline assignment: CDR1 MNHEY and CDR2 SVGAGI. V was trimmed by 3 bases and J by 6 bases, leaving 14 bases between them. This CDR3 has 14 amino acids. The CDR3 is CASSYQDPGAEAFF. CDR3 nucleotide sequence: TGTGCCAGCAGTTATCAGGACCCAGGGGCTGAAGCTTTCTTT.

This clone was counted only a few times. V usage is TRBV28 and J usage is TRBJ2-1, with 8 bases fitting TRBD1. Germline CDR1 and CDR2: MDHEN and SYDVKM. The CDR3 is 15 residues long. V was clipped by 7 bases and J by 7 bases; unmatched bases: 12. CDR3 loop: CASTPRRGQGNEQFF. Written as DNA, the CDR3 is TGTGCCAGCACCCCGCGCAGGGGGCAGGGAAATGAGCAGTTCTTC.

The CDR3 is CASRRTGGVRGEQFF. CDR3 DNA: TGTGCCAGCAGAAGAACAGGGGGCGTTCGTGGAGAGCAGTTCTTC. The chain joins TRBV2 to TRBJ2-1, with 9 bases that match TRBD1. V was clipped by 6 bases and J by 10 bases; unmatched bases: 13. Germline CDR1 and CDR2: SNHLY and FYNNEI. The CDR3 spans 15 residues.

This clone was recorded a few times. The rearrangement joins TRBV6-5 to TRBJ2-2; a weak D match, TRBD1 (6 bases). Germline-derived CDR1 and CDR2 are MNHEY and SVGAGI. V dropped 5 bases and J dropped 0 bases, with 10 bases sitting between them. The CDR3 has 15 amino acids. In DNA form, the CDR3 reads TGTGCCAGCAGTCTTCAGGGGTCGAACACCGGGGAGCTGTTTTTT. The encoded protein is CASSLQGSNTGELFF.

The chain links TRBV27 to TRBJ2-3, with D maybe TRBD2 (5 bases). V was trimmed by 1 base and J by 2 bases, leaving 7 bases between them. CDR1 is MNHEY and CDR2 is SMNVEV in the germline V gene (reference sequence). The CDR3 has 14 residues. The CDR3: CASSLLGATDTQYF. The CDR3 DNA follows: TGTGCCAGCAGTTTATTGGGAGCCACAGATACGCAGTATTTT.

V is TRBV2 and J is TRBJ2-1; TRBD2 aligns across 7 bases. Germline values: CDR1 SNHLY, CDR2 FYNNEI. The CDR3 is 14 residues long. With V trimmed by 6 bases and J by 1 base, 3 bases remained unmatched. This CDR3 is CASRPRGSYNEQFF. CDR3 bases: TGTGCCAGCAGGCCGCGGGGGTCCTACAATGAGCAGTTCTTC.

The J gene is TRBJ1-5, the V gene TRBV19; TRBD1 matches at 8 bases. Germline V gives CDR1 LNHDA, CDR2 SQIVND (reference sequence). CDR3 size: 13 residues. Losses at the gene ends were 1 base for V and 7 bases for J; bases not matched to a gene: 0. The chain's CDR3 is CASSIGTGQPQHF. CDR3 sequence (DNA): TGTGCCAGTAGTATAGGGACAGGGCAGCCCCAGCATTTT.

The gene calls are TRBV5-1 and TRBJ2-2; D is possibly TRBD1 (6 bases). V lost 4 bases and J 3 bases, leaving 10 bases between the germline ends. The CDR3 has 14 residues. Germline loops: CDR1 SGHRS, CDR2 YFSETQ. DNA of the CDR3: TGCGCCAGCAGCCCCGGACAGTACACCGGGGAGCTGTTTTTT. Its protein is CASSPGQYTGELFF.